This T cell receptor (beta chain) came from a study of blood T cell repertoires in COVID-19. Study-wide background: Both acute and convalescent COVID-19 samples were obtained from the United States, Italy and Spain. T cells, B-cell-depleted T cells, or PBMCs provided the cDNA or gDNA that served as material.

Authors' data handling: How many nucleated cells were present was estimated from reference gene primer amplification. TCRdb's table, derived via immunoSEQ multiplex PCR, lists solely in-frame clones and lacks some. V, J and clone size are taken as reported in that table, and D and trimming were inferred from the DNA itself. The sample holds tens of thousands of clones; 82% are singletons and the top ten take 3.5% to 5%. There are 14 residues in the CDR3. CDR1 and CDR2 from the germline V gene are SGHAT and FQDESV (reference sequence). Trimming shortened V by 2 bases and J by 0 bases, and 8 bases separated the two germline ends.

Sample: peripheral blood. The TCR was taken from a woman aged 55 to 70 with acute or convalescent COVID-19. The rearrangement links TRBV11-1 to TRBJ2-7, with D possibly TRBD2 on 5 matching bases. CDR3 sequence reads: CASSLKGSSYEQYF. The CDR3 DNA sequence: TGTGCCAGCAGCTTAAAAGGGAGCTCCTACGAGCAGTACTTC. Full variable domain (outside the CDR3, taken from reference TRBV11-1 and TRBJ2-7): EAEVAQSPRYKITEKSQAVAFWCDPISGHATLYWYRQILGQGPELLVQFQDESVVDDSQLPKDRFSAERLKGVDSTLKIQPAELGDSAMYLCASSLKGSSYEQYFGPGTRLTVT.